This T cell receptor beta chain was captured in a study of cytomegalovirus exposure and HLA in healthy donors. The study ran its PCR with 60 Vbeta and 13 Jbeta primers. Repertoires were generated with immunoSEQ multiplex PCR, while TCRdb's copy carries only in-frame clones and drops some. The table has around 150,000 clones, about 72% seen once; the top ten hold roughly 3.5%. Findings of the study overall: Most TCR sequences proved rare, with some public TCRs found in many donors. Cytomegalovirus-associated status was assigned to some 180 TCR beta chains. Evidence from a later analysis indicated that most CMV-associated TCR beta chains looked HLA-restricted.

Note on this clone: Its antigen is still unknown. The sample holds other DNA sequences that translate to the same CDR3.

The CDR3 is 14 amino acids. The germline V gene has CDR1 SGDLS and CDR2 YYNGEE. The V gene end was trimmed by 4 bases and the J gene end by 0 bases; junction bases not matched to a gene: 4. The chain has TRBV9 and TRBJ2-7; 7 bases line up with TRBD1. The receptor comes from a man aged 25 to 45 in good health and CMV-seropositive. The specimen was PBMCs. For the CDR3, the DNA is TGTGCCAGCAGCCCACGACAGGGCTCCTACGAGCAGTACTTC. Protein product: CASSPRQGSYEQYF.